A selection of T cell receptor beta chains follows, all from one sample in a study of T cells in Graves' hyperthyroidism and ophthalmopathy. MiXCR, applied by TCRdb to the multiplex PCR reads, yields one record per CDR3 protein. Of about 740,000 distinct CDR3 sequences in the sample, 11% to 15% were seen once. Material: blood. The receptors come from a woman aged 18-29 years with Graves' hyperthyroidism. Both conserved end residues are trimmed from each CDR3. Size is stated for part of the rows, as once, few or many counts, or as a class when the clone is expanded.

v_call clone_size cdr3_length cdr3_aa
TRBV6-2/TRBV6-3 many 15 ASSYSWASGRSYEQY
TRBV27 NA 13 ASSLGSAVGAGQY
TRBV24-1 many 14 ATSAAGRGSYNEQF
TRBV20-1 many 12 SARPVGRNYGYT
TRBV7-9 NA 14 ASPNSGISGANVLT
TRBV30 few 11 AWGHWNTGELL
TRBV20-1 NA 15 SARDLVLGQRNTEAL
TRBV5-6 few 14 AGSFTGLAAYNEQF
TRBV27 NA 14 ASSPRSGRGTGELF
TRBV29-1 NA 12 SVKGTSGSYEQY
TRBV27 NA 10 AGRANTGELF
TRBV11-2 NA 17 ASSLDLRTGGSGANVLT
TRBV3-1 many 13 ASSHELRQTDTQY
TRBV12-3/TRBV12-4 many 13 ASTGSGVLDNEQF
TRBV20-1 NA 14 SARDHWAAKQETQY
TRBV5-1 few 14 ASSLQGLAGYNEQF
TRBV9 NA 11 ASSVDYNQPQH
TRBV7-9 NA 16 ASSLGRTSGRISYEQY
TRBV9 few 13 ASSATPGLADTQY
TRBV12-3/TRBV12-4 NA 9 ASSSPQEQF
TRBV5-1 NA 19 ASSLELRTGGTHYSDQPQH
TRBV4-3 NA 14 ASSQDEQGWAGELF
TRBV20-1 many 12 SARDYHPRETQY
TRBV11-3 many 17 ASSSPESGQGKGSYEQY